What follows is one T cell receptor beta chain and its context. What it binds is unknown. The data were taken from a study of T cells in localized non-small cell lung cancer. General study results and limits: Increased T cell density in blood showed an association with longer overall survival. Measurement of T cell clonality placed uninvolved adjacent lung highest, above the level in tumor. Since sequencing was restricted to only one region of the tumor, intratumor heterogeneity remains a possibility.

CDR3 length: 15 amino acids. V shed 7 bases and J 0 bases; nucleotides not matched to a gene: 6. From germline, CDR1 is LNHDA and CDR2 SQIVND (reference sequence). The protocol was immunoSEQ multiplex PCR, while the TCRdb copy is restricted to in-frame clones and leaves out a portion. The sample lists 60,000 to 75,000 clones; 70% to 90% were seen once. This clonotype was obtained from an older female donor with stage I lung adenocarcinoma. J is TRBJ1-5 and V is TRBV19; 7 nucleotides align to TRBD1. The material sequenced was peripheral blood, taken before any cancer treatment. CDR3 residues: CASTTGTVSNQPQHF. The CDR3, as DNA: TGTGCCAGTACTACCGGGACAGTTAGCAATCAGCCCCAGCATTTT.